These 9 T cell receptor beta chains were sequenced from one sample in a study of blood T cells in healthy people across ages. The second PCR ran about 6 to 12 cycles with a sample-barcoded 5' primer and J-beta primers. MiXCR, applied by TCRdb to the 5' RACE reads, yields one record per CDR3 protein. The sample has roughly 830,000 distinct CDR3 sequences, 55% to 65% seen once. Source material: blood. Receptors originate from a man under 40 in good health.

DNA of the CDR3: TGCAGTGCTCAGGACAGGGGGGGGTACAATGAGCAGTTCTTC. Its protein is CSAQDRGGYNEQFF. The J gene is TRBJ2-1, the V gene TRBV20-1, with 10 bases lining up with TRBD1. CDR3 length: 14 amino acids. The V and J ends lost 5 bases and 4 bases, in that order; junction bases with no gene match: 5. Germline-derived CDR1 and CDR2 are DFQATT and SNEGSKA (reference sequence).

This clonotype appeared once. The V call is TRBV2, the J call TRBJ2-7; the match to TRBD2 covers 11 bases. Germline V gene data show CDR1 as SNHLY and CDR2 as FYNNEI. V shed 6 bases and J 9 bases; nucleotides not matched to a gene: 10. This CDR3 has 14 amino acids. The CDR3 nucleotides read TGTGCCAGCAGGGAACTAGCGGGGGTGGTCGTGCAGTACTTC. This translates into CASRELAGVVVQYF. The entire variable domain, with the rest obtained from reference TRBV2 and TRBJ2-7, is as follows: EPEVTQTPSHQVTQMGQEVILRCVPISNHLYFYWYRQILGQKVEFLVSFYNNEISEKSEIFDDQFSVERPDGSNFTLKIRSTKLEDSAMYFCASRELAGVVVQYFGPGTRLTVT.

In its sample, this clonotype was seen a few times. This sequence joins TRBV4-3 and TRBJ2-3; possible D gene TRBD2, 6 bases. The CDR3 totals 17 residues. The germline gives CDR1 LGHNA, CDR2 YSLEER. The V gene lost 4 bases and the J gene lost 2 bases, with 19 bases spanning the gap. Written as DNA, the CDR3 is TGCGCCAGCAGCCCAGAGGAGGGGCGGGGATTCACAGATACGCAGTATTTT. This translates into CASSPEEGRGFTDTQYF.

This CDR3 reads CASSRSETGLSTEAFF. The CDR3 nucleotides read TGTGCCAGCAGCCGTAGCGAGACAGGGTTATCAACTGAAGCTTTCTTT. The rearrangement joins TRBV5-5 to TRBJ1-1; TRBD1 aligns across 7 bases. The junction had 14 bases not matched to a gene; V was cut back by 4 bases and J by 5 bases. The CDR3 has 16 residues. CDR1 is SGHKS and CDR2 is YYEKEE in the germline V gene (reference sequence). The whole variable domain, remainder taken from reference TRBV5-5 and TRBJ1-1, is DAGVTQSPTHLIKTRGQQVTLRCSPISGHKSVSWYQQVLGQGPQFIFQYYEKEERGRGNFPDRFSARQFPNYSSELNVNALLLGDSALYLCASSRSETGLSTEAFFGQGTRLTVV.

The chain carries TRBV4-1 and TRBJ2-5, with 9 bases that match TRBD2. Germline assignment: CDR1 MGHRA and CDR2 YSYEKL. V lost 1 base to trimming and J lost 4 bases; unmatched junction nucleotides: 10. The CDR3 is 17 amino acids. This chain's CDR3 is CASSQGGPSGVRETQYF. CDR3 sequence (DNA): TGCGCCAGCAGCCAAGGGGGACCTAGCGGGGTGCGAGAGACCCAGTACTTC.

This clonotype was found once. This chain links TRBV5-1 with TRBJ2-6, with a possible D match to TRBD1 (6 bases). The V end lost 0 bases, the J end lost 1 base, and 11 bases lay between the germline ends. The CDR3 extends over 17 amino acids. Germline V CDR1 and CDR2: SGHRS, YFSETQ. The CDR3 sequence is CASSLALGTSGANVLTF. In DNA form, the CDR3 reads TGCGCCAGCAGCTTGGCCTTAGGGACATCTGGGGCCAACGTCCTGACTTTC.

This clonotype turned up a few times. V is TRBV7-2 and J is TRBJ2-1, with D maybe TRBD1 (5 bases). Germline loops: CDR1 SGHTA, CDR2 FQGNSA. The CDR3 sequence is 14 residues long. V gave up 2 bases and J gave up 4 bases, with 9 bases separating them. The CDR3 bases are TGTGCCAGCAGCTTACTCGGACAATACAATGAGCAGTTCTTC. Its protein product is CASSLLGQYNEQFF.

The genes are TRBV28 and TRBJ2-5; D call uncertain. With 5 bases removed from V and 0 bases from J, the gap between germline ends came to 10 bases. CDR1 MDHEN and CDR2 SYDVKM come from the germline V gene. CDR3 length: 14 residues. Written as DNA, the CDR3 is TGTGCCAGCAGTCCAGAACAGAACCAAGAGACCCAGTACTTC. Protein: CASSPEQNQETQYF.

The CDR3 DNA reads TGCGCCAGCAGCCAAGAATCGAACACGAACTATGGCTACACCTTC. This codes for CASSQESNTNYGYTF. The chain joins TRBV4-3 to TRBJ1-2; D remains ambiguous. The CDR3 totals 15 residues. Trimming removed 0 bases at V and 2 bases at J, with 10 bases between. The V gene's germline CDR1 is LGHNA and CDR2 YSLEER.